This T cell receptor (beta chain) is drawn from a study of CD4 T cells in relation to SARS-CoV-2 and coronaviruses. Study information: The HLA restriction of the shared crossreactive spike epitopes was mapped.

The table came from immunoSEQ multiplex PCR; TCRdb's copy has only in-frame clones and leaves some out. The sample holds 9,000 to 13,000 clones; around 68% are singletons and the top ten take approximately 19%. CD4+ T cells from unexposed donors were obtained before the COVID-19 pandemic (2011-2018). Isolation of CD4+ T cells took place after 10 days in culture. On days 3 and 7, cultures got half fresh IL-2 medium. Comment on this clone: Its antigen is not known.

The source of this sequence is a human donor in good health. The sample taken for sequencing was CD4+ T cells from PBMCs, cultured in vitro.

The chain's CDR3 is CASSFQGQGYYGYTF. CDR3 DNA: TGTGCCAGCAGCTTCCAGGGACAGGGGTACTATGGCTACACCTTC. The chain couples TRBV5-6 to TRBJ1-2, with 10 bases aligning to TRBD1. CDR1 is SGHDT, CDR2 YYEEEE, per germline. The CDR3 runs 15 residues. J lost 3 bases, V lost 2 bases, and 4 bases had no gene match.